Below, 26 T cell receptor beta chains from the same sample are listed, as sequenced in a study of T-cell reconstitution after alpha-beta-depleted transplantation in children. Using unique molecular identifiers, the investigators prepared the TCRbeta library. MiXCR, run by TCRdb on the PCR reads, gives a single entry per CDR3 protein. The sample contains approximately 230,000 distinct CDR3 sequences, 24% of which appear only once. Specimen: PBMCs, mostly from graft donor cells, collected 360 days after TCRalphabeta/CD19-depleted stem cell transplant. The receptor source for this set is a female patient under 10 years old who had a stem cell transplant for congenital amegakaryocytic thrombocytopenia, so the T cells may come from the graft donor.

The chain combines TRBV10-3 with TRBJ2-2; TRBD2 aligns across 12 bases. The junction had 7 bases not matched to a gene; V was cut back by 7 bases and J by 4 bases. Germline CDR1 reads ENHRY; CDR2 reads SYGVKD. This CDR3 is 16 amino acids long. DNA for the CDR3: TGTGCCATCAACCCGACTAGCGGGAGAATCACCGGGGAGCTGTTTTTT. This sequence encodes CAINPTSGRITGELFF.

This rearrangement joins TRBV15 to TRBJ2-5; possible D gene TRBD2, 5 bases. The CDR3 sequence is 17 residues long. The ends were cut back, 3 bases at V and 3 bases at J, with 20 bases in the middle. CDR1 LNHNV and CDR2 YYDKDF come from the germline V gene (reference sequence). The CDR3 loop is CATSSQADLTKKETQYF. The CDR3 DNA reads as TGTGCCACCAGCAGCCAAGCGGACCTAACGAAAAAAGAGACCCAGTACTTC.

The chain joins TRBV6-6 to TRBJ1-5, with D unclear. Trimming took 6 bases from V and 12 from J, leaving 15 bases between them. Looked up from germline, CDR1 is MNHNY and CDR2 is SVGAGI (reference sequence). The CDR3 length is 12 residues. CDR3 bases: TGTGCCAGCAGCCCGGTTCGGGATAGCCAGCATTTT. As protein: CASSPVRDSQHF.

This clonotype has only a few counts. This rearrangement joins TRBV6-5 to TRBJ2-1, with D tentatively TRBD1 (6 bases). The CDR3 is made up of 15 amino acids. Trimming pared 2 bases from V and 5 bases from J, leaving 13 bases between. CDR1 and CDR2 from the germline V gene are MNHEY and SVGAGI. CDR3 region: CASSYPGRGHNEQFF. In nucleotides, the CDR3 is TGTGCCAGCAGTTACCCCGGCAGGGGCCACAATGAGCAGTTCTTC.

The rearrangement joins TRBV7-2 to TRBJ2-3, with 8 bases matching TRBD2. Germline values: CDR1 SGHTA, CDR2 FQGNSA. After removal of 1 base from V and 5 bases from J, the junction contained 5 bases not matched to a gene. The CDR3 is 15 amino acids. The CDR3 sequence: CASSLVWTSRDTQYF. In nucleotides, the CDR3 is TGTGCCAGCAGCTTAGTATGGACTAGCCGAGATACGCAGTATTTT.

The chain uses TRBV20-1 and TRBJ2-2; D possibly corresponds to TRBD2 (6 bases). The CDR3 has 15 amino acids. Trimming cost V 4 bases and J 7 bases, with 19 bases left between them. Germline CDR1 and CDR2: DFQATT and SNEGSKA (reference sequence). This CDR3 is CSAITGKMGGGELFF. For the CDR3, the DNA is TGCAGTGCTATAACTGGGAAGATGGGGGGCGGGGAGCTGTTTTTT.

This sequence joins TRBV11-3 and TRBJ1-1; no reliable D call. In germline, CDR1 is SGHNT, CDR2 YENEEA. This CDR3 is 13 amino acids long. The V gene lost 5 bases and the J gene lost 0 bases, with 7 bases spanning the gap. As DNA, the CDR3 is TGTGCCAGCAGCGCCCGGATGAACACTGAAGCTTTCTTT. It yields the protein CASSARMNTEAFF.

The chain couples TRBV5-1 to TRBJ2-1; D gene ambiguous. With 0 bases removed from V and 1 base from J, the gap between germline ends came to 8 bases. CDR1 is SGHRS, CDR2 YFSETQ, per germline. The CDR3 spans 15 residues. CDR3 bases: TGCGCCAGCAGCTTGGTCACGGGTTCCTACAATGAGCAGTTCTTC. Translated, it gives CASSLVTGSYNEQFF.

This chain joins TRBV10-3 and TRBJ2-1; 11 bases align to TRBD2. Germline assignment: CDR1 ENHRY and CDR2 SYGVKD. The CDR3 is 15 residues long. V lost 10 bases, J lost 7 bases, and 12 bases stayed unmatched. The CDR3 here is CATYDLAGGPNEQFF. In nucleotides, the CDR3 is TGTGCCACCTACGATTTAGCGGGGGGGCCGAATGAGCAGTTCTTC.

The chain carries TRBV5-1 and TRBJ1-6; maybe TRBD1 (5 bases). With 5 bases removed from V and 10 bases from J, the gap between germline ends came to 22 bases. CDR3 size: 16 residues. CDR1 is SGHRS, CDR2 YFSETQ, per germline. CDR3 sequence reads: CASSRFLSSGDSPLHF. The DNA of the CDR3 is TGCGCCAGCAGTCGTTTCCTCTCTTCCGGGGACTCACCCCTCCACTTT.

This clonotype was observed many times. The chain uses TRBV29-1 and TRBJ2-1; D is ambiguous. The V gene lost 1 base and the J gene lost 3 bases, with 10 bases spanning the gap. Germline V gene sequence: CDR1 SQVTM, CDR2 ANQGSEA. This CDR3 has 14 amino acids. The CDR3 spells CSVEGHGNYNEQFF. As DNA, the CDR3 is TGCAGCGTTGAAGGCCATGGGAACTACAATGAGCAGTTCTTC.

This clonotype has more than one count but fewer than ten. The chain has TRBV11-2 and TRBJ2-3, with a tentative D call TRBD2 (6 bases). Looked up from germline, CDR1 is SGHAT and CDR2 is FQNNGV. CDR3 length equals 14 residues. The ends were cut back, 5 bases at V and 4 bases at J, with 13 bases in the middle. CDR3 sequence (DNA): TGTGCCAGCAGCCCCCTGTGGGGGGCAGATACGCAGTATTTT. Amino acid sequence: CASSPLWGADTQYF.

On this clonotype: This clone may be a read error of a much larger clone one base away. J is TRBJ1-5 and V is TRBV12-3 or TRBV12-4, with a tentative D call TRBD1 (5 bases). This CDR3 comprises 14 residues. The CDR3 DNA is TGTGCCGGCAGTTTAGGCAGGGCGCTTCAGCCCCAGCATTTT. Encoded protein: CAGSLGRALQPQHF.

The rearrangement uses TRBV4-2 and TRBJ2-7; TRBD2 matches 7 bases. CDR3 size: 17 residues. With 0 bases clipped from V and 2 bases from J, the junction kept 10 bases outside the gene matches. Germline loops: CDR1 LGHNA, CDR2 YNFKEQ. CDR3 loop: CASSQDSSGAAPYEQYF. CDR3 in DNA: TGTGCCAGCAGCCAAGATTCAAGCGGGGCGGCCCCCTACGAGCAGTACTTC.

The V gene is TRBV20-1, the J gene TRBJ2-7, with 7 bases aligning to TRBD2. There are 14 residues in the CDR3. V lost 3 bases and J lost 4; bases outside the gene matches: 9. Germline CDR1 is DFQATT and CDR2 is SNEGSKA (reference sequence). CDR3 protein: CSASTAGANYEQYF. The CDR3 region has the DNA TGCAGTGCTAGTACGGCGGGAGCTAATTACGAGCAGTACTTC.

The chain recombines TRBV7-9 with TRBJ2-3; D might be TRBD1 or TRBD2, each matching 5 bases. The CDR3 contains 16 residues. Germline V gives CDR1 SEHNR, CDR2 FQNEAQ (reference sequence). The germline V and J ends were trimmed by 0 bases and 3 bases, with 13 bases remaining between them. Here the CDR3 DNA reads TGTGCCAGCAGCTTAGCGGGGGAGTATAATACAGATACGCAGTATTTT. Its protein is CASSLAGEYNTDTQYF.

The chain uses TRBV6-2 or TRBV6-3 and TRBJ2-1; TRBD1 matches 7 bases. Germline V gene lookup returns CDR1 MNHEY and CDR2 SVGEGT. V lost 0 bases, J lost 6 bases, and 2 bases stayed unmatched. The CDR3 extends over 14 amino acids. The CDR3 DNA reads TGTGCCAGCAGTTACTCGAGACAGGGCAATGAGCAGTTCTTC. Its protein product is CASSYSRQGNEQFF.

The chain uses TRBV2 and TRBJ2-1, with a possible D match to TRBD2 (5 bases). The CDR3 contains 15 residues. Germline CDR1 reads SNHLY; CDR2 reads FYNNEI. V dropped 6 bases and J dropped 0 bases, with 12 bases sitting between them. CDR3: CASRGGFSSYNEQFF. CDR3 sequence (DNA): TGTGCCAGCAGGGGCGGGTTCAGCTCCTACAATGAGCAGTTCTTC.

There are a few counts of this clonotype. The chain recombines TRBV7-9 with TRBJ2-7, with 8 positions matching TRBD1. CDR1 and CDR2 (germline): SEHNR, FQNEAQ (reference sequence). The CDR3 is 17 amino acids. J lost 1 base, V lost 7 bases, and 15 bases had no gene match. CDR3 in DNA: TGTGCCAGCATCCCCGGGGAGGACAGGGTGAAATCCTACGAGCAGTACTTC. Its translation is CASIPGEDRVKSYEQYF.

The sample holds a few counts of this clonotype. The V call is TRBV4-3, the J call TRBJ2-3; D is perhaps TRBD2 (6 bases). This CDR3 spans 13 amino acids. The germline V and J ends were trimmed by 3 bases and 10 bases, with 14 bases remaining between them. Germline assignment: CDR1 LGHNA and CDR2 YSLEER. CDR3 DNA: TGCGCCAGCAGCCAGGAGGGCCGGGATGCGCAGTATTTT. Translation: CASSQEGRDAQYF.

The chain recombines TRBV7-6 with TRBJ2-5, with 8 bases fitting TRBD2. V lost 0 bases to trimming and J lost 0 bases; unmatched junction nucleotides: 15. Germline V lookup: CDR1 SGHVS, CDR2 FNYEAQ. The CDR3 length is 20 residues. This CDR3 reads CASSLALRVQRGTYQETQYF. CDR3 bases: TGTGCCAGCAGCTTAGCGTTAAGGGTACAGCGGGGGACGTACCAAGAGACCCAGTACTTC. The full variable domain, rest sourced from reference TRBV7-6 and TRBJ2-5, is GAGVSQSPRYKVTKRGQDVALRCDPISGHVSLYWYRQALGQGPEFLTYFNYEAQQDKSGLPNDRFSAERPEGSISTLTIQRTEQRDSAMYRCASSLALRVQRGTYQETQYFGPGTRLLVL.

The chain recombines TRBV4-3 with TRBJ2-1; D is undetermined. V lost 2 bases and J lost 9, with 17 bases in between. The CDR3 extends over 15 amino acids. Germline lookup yields CDR1 LGHNA and CDR2 YSLEER. Written as DNA, the CDR3 is TGCGCCAGCAGCCAAAATTTCCCGGCTTCAGCTGAGCAGTTCTTC. Its protein is CASSQNFPASAEQFF.

In this sample, this clonotype turned up a few times. V and J are TRBV20-1 and TRBJ1-4, with 8 bases aligning to TRBD1. CDR1 and CDR2 (germline): DFQATT, SNEGSKA (reference sequence). The CDR3 is 14 amino acids. The junction had 6 bases not matched to a gene; V was cut back by 4 bases and J by 5 bases. This chain's CDR3 is CSATPQGGNEKLFF. The DNA of the CDR3 is TGCAGTGCTACCCCACAGGGGGGCAATGAAAAACTGTTTTTT.

This clonotype was seen a handful of times. The chain links TRBV6-2 or TRBV6-3 to TRBJ2-3; the D is unclear. CDR1 is MNHEY and CDR2 is SVGEGT in the germline V gene. With 5 bases removed from V and 1 base from J, the gap between germline ends came to 13 bases. The CDR3 loop spans 15 amino acids. CDR3 DNA sequence: TGTGCCAGCAGTGCCCTCCAGCTTGGCACAGATACGCAGTATTTT. Its protein is CASSALQLGTDTQYF.

CDR3 in DNA: TGTGCCAGCGCCGGGGGGAGAGCCAAAAACATTCAGTACTTC. Its translation: CASAGGRAKNIQYF. This chain joins TRBV6-1 and TRBJ2-4; 7 bases match TRBD2. From germline, CDR1 is MNHNS and CDR2 SASEGT. The V gene end was trimmed by 8 bases and the J gene end by 0 bases; junction bases not matched to a gene: 4. The CDR3 totals 14 residues.

This clonotype was seen a handful of times. J is TRBJ2-7 and V is TRBV18; the match to TRBD2 covers 11 bases. In germline, CDR1 is KGHSH, CDR2 LQKENI. The ends lost 2 bases at V and 6 bases at J; junction bases unmatched: 9. This CDR3 region has 16 residues. DNA for the CDR3: TGTGCCAGCTCACCATATCGCGGACTAGCGGGTGGCGAGCAGTACTTC. Residues: CASSPYRGLAGGEQYF.